This is a list of T cell receptor beta chains from one sample in a study of blood T cell repertoires in COVID-19. Data came from immunoSEQ multiplex PCR; TCRdb stores just in-frame clones and leaves some out. Altogether 300,000 or so clones are present, roughly 87% being singletons, with the ten largest covering roughly 1%. The specimen was PBMCs or T cells enriched from blood (not recorded which). These receptors were collected from a woman aged 25 to 39 who had recovered from COVID-19. The CDR3 runs from the conserved cysteine through the conserved F or W. A D gene is named only where the DNA matches it firmly. Rows may omit the clone size; those that give it use once, few, many or a size class.

CDR3aa	CDR3nt	abundance	j_gene	v_gene	d_gene
CASSRFFSGNTIYF	TGTGCCAGCAGCCGTTTCTTCTCTGGAAACACCATATATTTT	NA	TRBJ1-3	TRBV5-6	NA
CASRHATNEKLFF	TGTGCCAGTAGACACGCAACTAATGAAAAACTGTTTTTT	NA	TRBJ1-4	TRBV19	NA
CATRERGLGTGELFF	TGTGCCACCAGGGAGAGAGGTCTAGGCACCGGGGAGCTGTTTTTT	once	TRBJ2-2	TRBV24-1	NA
CASSRRDRGNTEAFF	TGTGCCAGCAGTCGCCGGGACAGGGGGAACACTGAAGCTTTCTTT	few	TRBJ1-1	TRBV27	TRBD1
CASSLVGLAGSSYNEQFF	TGTGCCAGCAGCTTAGTGGGACTAGCGGGGAGCTCCTACAATGAGCAGTTCTTC	once	TRBJ2-1	TRBV7-2	TRBD2
CAWSVVRERKYEQYF	TGTGCCTGGAGTGTCGTCAGGGAAAGGAAGTACGAGCAGTACTTC	NA	TRBJ2-7	TRBV30	NA
CASSSLSRDTEAFF	TGTGCCAGCTCCTCCCTTAGTCGCGACACTGAAGCTTTCTTT	NA	TRBJ1-1	TRBV18	NA
CASMGGSSSGNTIYF	TGTGCCAGCATGGGGGGATCAAGCTCTGGAAACACCATATATTTT	NA	TRBJ1-3	TRBV2	NA
CSVETRTGYGYTF	TGCAGCGTTGAAACCCGGACAGGCTATGGCTACACCTTC	NA	TRBJ1-2	TRBV29-1	TRBD1
CASSLDSAFGGTDTQYF	TGTGCCAGCAGCTTAGATTCGGCATTCGGGGGTACAGATACGCAGTATTTT	NA	TRBJ2-3	TRBV11-2	NA
CASSERRFGETQYF	TGTGCCAGCAGCGAACGGCGTTTCGGGGAGACCCAGTACTTC	NA	TRBJ2-5	TRBV27	NA
CASSPDGTTGNIQYF	TGTGCCAGCAGCCCGGATGGGACAACTGGAAACATTCAGTACTTC	once	TRBJ2-4	TRBV7-2	NA
CASSYRQDYGYTF	TGTGCCAGCAGTTACCGACAGGACTATGGCTACACCTTC	NA	TRBJ1-2	TRBV12-3/TRBV12-4	NA
CASSPRGSPPYNEQFF	TGTGCCAGCAGCCCTAGAGGCTCCCCCCCCTACAATGAGCAGTTCTTC	NA	TRBJ2-1	TRBV7-2	NA
CATSSSRGDRAPFDYGYTF	TGTGCCACCAGCAGTTCTCGAGGGGACAGGGCCCCCTTTGACTATGGCTACACCTTC	NA	TRBJ1-2	TRBV15	TRBD1
CASSLRGVYTGELFF	TGTGCCAGCAGCTTGCGGGGGGTCTACACCGGGGAGCTGTTTTTT	once	TRBJ2-2	TRBV5-4	TRBD2
CASSQEQNTEAFF	TGTGCCAGCTCGCAGGAACAGAACACTGAAGCTTTCTTT	NA	TRBJ1-1	TRBV18	NA
CASSESAASGGAAEQFF	TGCGCCAGCAGTGAGTCTGCGGCTAGCGGGGGGGCCGCTGAGCAGTTCTTC	once	TRBJ2-1	TRBV10-1	TRBD2
CSASTGGARNTIYF	TGCAGTGCAAGTACAGGGGGAGCCCGAAACACCATATATTTT	once	TRBJ1-3	TRBV20-1	TRBD1
CASTAFRGGNQPQHF	TGTGCCAGCACCGCGTTTAGGGGCGGCAATCAGCCCCAGCATTTT	NA	TRBJ1-5	TRBV6-5	NA
CASSPDRGHSYEQYF	TGCGCCAGCAGCCCGGACAGGGGGCACTCCTACGAGCAGTACTTC	NA	TRBJ2-7	TRBV5-1	TRBD1
CATSDFKRGSPLHF	TGTGCCACCAGTGATTTTAAAAGGGGTTCACCCCTCCACTTT	NA	TRBJ1-6	TRBV24-1	NA
CASSPEFGSVYGYTF	TGCGCCAGCAGCCCCGAGTTCGGGAGTGTCTATGGCTACACCTTC	once	TRBJ1-2	TRBV4-3	NA
CAISESTGRVYYNEQFF	TGTGCCATCAGTGAGTCGACGGGCAGGGTTTATTACAATGAGCAGTTCTTC	NA	TRBJ2-1	TRBV10-3	NA
CASSMEQGTNYGYTF	TGCGCCAGCAGCATGGAACAGGGTACTAACTATGGCTACACCTTC	NA	TRBJ1-2	TRBV4-3	NA
CASESLEGYTF	TGTGCCAGCGAGTCCCTAGAAGGCTACACCTTC	once	TRBJ1-2	TRBV2	NA
CATRDRSYGYTF	TGTGCCACCAGGGACAGGAGCTATGGCTACACCTTC	NA	TRBJ1-2	TRBV19	TRBD1
CASSQGSLKGRLQANYGYTF	TGTGCCAGCAGCCAAGGTTCCCTAAAGGGCCGACTACAAGCTAACTATGGCTACACCTTC	NA	TRBJ1-2	TRBV3-1/TRBV3-2	NA
CATSGLFGQGSHNEQFF	TGTGCCACCAGCGGCCTCTTTGGACAGGGCTCCCACAATGAGCAGTTCTTC	once	TRBJ2-1	TRBV15	TRBD1
CASSPQGAPHYEQYF	TGTGCCAGCAGCCCCCAGGGGGCGCCTCACTACGAGCAGTACTTC	once	TRBJ2-7	TRBV13	TRBD1
CASREGGDEQYF	TGTGCTAGTAGGGAAGGAGGCGACGAGCAGTACTTC	NA	TRBJ2-7	TRBV28	NA
CASSQVPVMNTEAFF	TGTGCCAGCAGCCAAGTTCCGGTCATGAACACTGAAGCTTTCTTT	once	TRBJ1-1	TRBV3-1/TRBV3-2	NA
CASSLKISGGTDTQYF	TGCGCCAGCAGCTTGAAGATTAGCGGGGGCACAGATACGCAGTATTTT	NA	TRBJ2-3	TRBV5-1	TRBD2
CASSTVGTIGETQYF	TGTGCCAGCAGCACCGTCGGGACTATAGGAGAGACCCAGTACTTC	NA	TRBJ2-5	TRBV7-2	TRBD2
CASSQVEGSNEKLFF	TGTGCCAGCAGCCAAGTTGAGGGATCAAATGAAAAACTGTTTTTT	few	TRBJ1-4	TRBV4-2	NA
CASSFTGQETQYF	TGTGCCAGCAGCTTCACAGGGCAAGAGACCCAGTACTTC	NA	TRBJ2-5	TRBV7-2	NA
CASSYSGGANLYGYTF	TGTGCCAGCAGTTACTCGGGGGGTGCCAACCTCTATGGCTACACCTTC	NA	TRBJ1-2	TRBV6-5	NA
CASSLWTTGSGELFF	TGTGCCAGCAGCTTATGGACAACAGGGTCCGGGGAGCTGTTTTTT	NA	TRBJ2-2	TRBV7-2	NA
CASSQDRGGSDEAFF	TGTGCCAGCAGCCAAGATCGAGGAGGGAGTGATGAAGCTTTCTTT	NA	TRBJ1-1	TRBV4-2	NA
CASSFSVGLQPQHF	TGTGCCAGCAGTTTCTCCGTGGGGCTTCAGCCCCAGCATTTT	NA	TRBJ1-5	TRBV28	NA
CASSPAGISGNTIYF	TGCGCCAGCAGCCCCGCAGGGATCTCTGGAAACACCATATATTTT	NA	TRBJ1-3	TRBV5-1	NA
CASSLDTYTEAFF	TGTGCCAGCAGCCTGGACACGTACACTGAAGCTTTCTTT	NA	TRBJ1-1	TRBV6-2/TRBV6-3	NA
CASRTQARMNTEAFF	TGTGCCAGTCGGACACAGGCTCGGATGAACACTGAAGCTTTCTTT	once	TRBJ1-1	TRBV19	NA
CASSFQAFGGFGNTIYF	TGTGCCAGCAGCTTTCAGGCTTTTGGGGGCTTTGGAAACACCATATATTTT	few	TRBJ1-3	TRBV5-6	NA
CASSQEGQGGYTF	TGTGCCAGCAGCCAAGAAGGCCAGGGTGGCTACACCTTC	NA	TRBJ1-2	TRBV3-1/TRBV3-2	NA
CASSSGMGNEQFF	TGTGCCAGCAGCTCAGGGATGGGGAATGAGCAGTTCTTC	NA	TRBJ2-1	TRBV11-2	NA
CASSVGGEPNEQFF	TGCGCCAGCAGCGTCGGGGGAGAGCCCAATGAGCAGTTCTTC	NA	TRBJ2-1	TRBV5-1	NA
CASSLGSAQPQHF	TGTGCCAGCAGCTTAGGGAGCGCTCAGCCCCAGCATTTT	NA	TRBJ1-5	TRBV7-9	NA
CASSRGLNTEAFF	TGTGCCAGCAGCAGGGGGTTGAACACTGAAGCTTTCTTT	few	TRBJ1-1	TRBV2	TRBD1
CATSRGQGFGQPQHF	TGTGCCACTTCACGGGGACAGGGTTTCGGTCAGCCCCAGCATTTT	NA	TRBJ1-5	TRBV15	TRBD1
CASSYSNRGGGLEQYF	TGTGCCAGCAGTTACTCGAACAGGGGTGGGGGCTTGGAGCAGTACTTC	NA	TRBJ2-7	TRBV6-5	TRBD1
CASSGLAGGQNEQFF	TGTGCCAGCAGTGGACTAGCGGGGGGGCAGAATGAGCAGTTCTTC	NA	TRBJ2-1	TRBV2	TRBD2
CASSPRTGAGLTDTQYF	TGTGCCAGCAGCCCCCGGACTGGAGCGGGACTCACAGATACGCAGTATTTT	once	TRBJ2-3	TRBV3-1/TRBV3-2	TRBD2
CASSNMDRGNYGYTF	TGTGCCAGCAGCAACATGGACAGGGGGAACTATGGCTACACCTTC	NA	TRBJ1-2	TRBV21-1	NA
CASSLVSSSRGYGYTF	TGTGCCAGCAGTTTGGTATCTTCTTCGCGGGGCTATGGCTACACCTTC	NA	TRBJ1-2	TRBV28	NA
CASSRGDGGNVKTQYF	TGTGCCAGCAGTCGGGGGGATGGGGGGAATGTTAAGACCCAGTACTTC	NA	TRBJ2-5	TRBV28	TRBD2
CASSPYRGRIDVGNEQFF	TGTGCCAGTAGTCCCTACAGGGGGCGAATTGATGTGGGAAATGAGCAGTTCTTC	once	TRBJ2-1	TRBV19	TRBD1
CASSPRLGTANSPLHF	TGTGCCAGCTCACCACGCTTGGGGACTGCCAATTCACCCCTCCACTTT	NA	TRBJ1-6	TRBV18	NA
CASSLASGTDFYEQYF	TGCGCCAGCAGCCTTGCGTCCGGGACAGACTTCTACGAGCAGTACTTC	NA	TRBJ2-7	TRBV5-1	TRBD1
CASSLTGSPSTDTQYF	TGTGCCAGCAGCTTGACAGGGAGCCCCAGCACAGATACGCAGTATTTT	NA	TRBJ2-3	TRBV5-4	NA